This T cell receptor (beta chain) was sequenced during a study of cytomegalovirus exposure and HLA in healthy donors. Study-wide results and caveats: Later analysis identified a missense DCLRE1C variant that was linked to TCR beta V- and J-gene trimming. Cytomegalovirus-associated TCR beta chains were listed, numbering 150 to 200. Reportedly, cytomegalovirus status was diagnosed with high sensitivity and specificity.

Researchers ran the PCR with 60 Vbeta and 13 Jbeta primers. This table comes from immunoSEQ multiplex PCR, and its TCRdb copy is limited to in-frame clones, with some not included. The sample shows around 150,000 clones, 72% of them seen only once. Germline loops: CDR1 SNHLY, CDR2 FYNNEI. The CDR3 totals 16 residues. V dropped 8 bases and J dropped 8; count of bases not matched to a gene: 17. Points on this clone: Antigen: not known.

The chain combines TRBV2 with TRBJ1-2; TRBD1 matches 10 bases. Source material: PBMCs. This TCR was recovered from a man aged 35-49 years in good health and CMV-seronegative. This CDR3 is CASFSGTGALRGGYTF. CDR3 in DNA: TGTGCCAGCTTTTCCGGGACAGGGGCCTTGAGGGGAGGCTACACCTTC.